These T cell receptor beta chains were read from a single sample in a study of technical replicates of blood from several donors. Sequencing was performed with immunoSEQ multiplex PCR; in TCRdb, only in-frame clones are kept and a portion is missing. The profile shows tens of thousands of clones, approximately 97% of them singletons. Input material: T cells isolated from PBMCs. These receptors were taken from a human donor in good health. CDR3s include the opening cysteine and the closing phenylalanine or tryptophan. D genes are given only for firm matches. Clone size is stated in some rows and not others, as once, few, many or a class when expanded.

CAWESGLRHEKLFF	TGTGCCTGGGAATCAGGGTTACGCCATGAAAAACTGTTTTTT	TRBV30	TRBJ1-4	NA	NA
CASSDGNYEQYF	TGTGCCAGCAGTGACGGGAACTACGAGCAGTACTTC	TRBV6-1	TRBJ2-7	NA	NA
CASSEPASGTNNEQFF	TGTGCCAGCAGTGAACCCGCTAGCGGGACAAACAATGAGCAGTTCTTC	TRBV6-1	TRBJ2-1	TRBD2	NA
CASSVGLRGTGNTIYF	TGTGCCAGCAGCGTAGGTCTAAGGGGGACTGGAAACACCATATATTTT	TRBV9	TRBJ1-3	NA	NA
CASSPDIQETQYF	TGCGCCAGCAGCCCCGACATACAAGAGACCCAGTACTTC	TRBV5-1	TRBJ2-5	NA	NA
CASSLGRGSEKLFF	TGTGCCAGCAGTTTAGGGAGGGGCAGTGAAAAACTGTTTTTT	TRBV27	TRBJ1-4	NA	NA
CASSRGSVTDTQYF	TGTGCCAGCAGTCGAGGTAGTGTGACAGATACGCAGTATTTT	TRBV6-5	TRBJ2-3	NA	NA
CASSPSRWSPYGYTF	TGTGCCAGTAGTCCCTCCAGGTGGTCACCCTATGGCTACACCTTC	TRBV19	TRBJ1-2	NA	NA
CASSHGSREELYGYTF	TGTGCCAGCAGCCATGGAAGCAGGGAGGAACTATATGGCTACACCTTC	TRBV4-2	TRBJ1-2	NA	NA
CASSINRGRNTEAFF	TGTGCCAGCAGCATAAACAGGGGAAGGAACACTGAAGCTTTCTTT	TRBV7-9	TRBJ1-1	TRBD1	NA
CASSEVRENQPQHF	TGTGCCAGCAGTGAAGTCCGCGAAAATCAGCCCCAGCATTTT	TRBV6-1	TRBJ1-5	NA	NA
CASSHHRGGGFYNEQFF	TGTGCCAGCAGCCACCACCGGGGGGGAGGGTTCTACAATGAGCAGTTCTTC	TRBV14	TRBJ2-1	TRBD2	NA
CSVEEWTGMNTEAFF	TGCAGCGTGGAGGAGTGGACAGGGATGAACACTGAAGCTTTCTTT	TRBV29-1	TRBJ1-1	TRBD1	NA
CATSRLGDSNTGELFF	TGTGCCACCAGCAGACTGGGGGACTCGAACACCGGGGAGCTGTTTTTT	TRBV15	TRBJ2-2	NA	NA
CASSQTPPDRLQETQYF	TGTGCCAGCTCACAAACTCCCCCGGACAGATTACAAGAGACCCAGTACTTC	TRBV18	TRBJ2-5	NA	NA
CASSLSGQGVTEAFF	TGTGCCAGCAGTTTATCCGGACAGGGTGTCACTGAAGCTTTCTTT	TRBV27	TRBJ1-1	TRBD1	once
CATLAGPTYEQYF	TGTGCCACCTTAGCGGGCCCTACCTACGAGCAGTACTTC	TRBV10-3	TRBJ2-7	TRBD2	NA
CASSLGLFSGRGNEQFF	TGTGCCAGCAGCTTAGGTCTGTTTAGCGGGAGAGGTAATGAGCAGTTCTTC	TRBV13	TRBJ2-1	TRBD2	NA
CASSLGEGNEKLFF	TGTGCCAGCAGCTTAGGCGAGGGAAATGAAAAACTGTTTTTT	TRBV11-3	TRBJ1-4	NA	once
CASSGSGIEAFF	TGTGCCAGCAGTGGTTCAGGGATCGAAGCTTTCTTT	TRBV25-1	TRBJ1-1	NA	NA
CASSINPGGEAFF	TGTGCCAGTAGTATCAACCCCGGGGGTGAAGCTTTCTTT	TRBV19	TRBJ1-1	NA	NA
CASHHLSGVIIGTQYF	TGTGCCAGCCATCACCTTAGCGGGGTAATCATAGGTACGCAGTATTTT	TRBV5-4	TRBJ2-3	TRBD2	NA
CASSPTGGIGYTF	TGTGCCAGCAGCCCGACAGGGGGAATTGGCTACACCTTC	TRBV13	TRBJ1-2	TRBD1	NA
CASRISGSGNTIYF	TGTGCCAGCAGGATATCGGGGTCTGGAAACACCATATATTTT	TRBV25-1	TRBJ1-3	NA	NA
CASSLPPWAPGTYNSPLHF	TGTGCCAGCAGTTTACCGCCGTGGGCCCCCGGTACCTATAATTCACCCCTCCACTTT	TRBV28	TRBJ1-6	NA	NA
CASSLGGTGPEQYF	TGCGCCAGCAGCTTGGGGGGGACAGGGCCCGAGCAGTACTTC	TRBV5-1	TRBJ2-7	TRBD1	once
CASSLRLQGLAKNIQYF	TGTGCCAGCAGCTTGAGGTTGCAGGGATTAGCCAAAAACATTCAGTACTTC	TRBV5-8	TRBJ2-4	NA	NA
CASSLAGTGLTYEQYF	TGCGCCAGCAGCTTGGCCGGGACAGGCCTTACCTACGAGCAGTACTTC	TRBV5-1	TRBJ2-7	TRBD1	once
CAWDRDSEQTQYF	TGTGCCTGGGACCGGGACAGTGAACAGACCCAGTACTTC	TRBV30	TRBJ2-5	TRBD1	NA